Presented here are 21 T cell receptor beta chains from one specimen sequenced in a study of tumor and adjacent non-tumor tissue in lung cancer. This sample's RNA came from whole unsorted tissue. Three rounds of nested PCR, following a modified ARM-PCR protocol, produced the TCRbeta library. TCRdb recomputed calls from the multiplex PCR reads with MiXCR, one row per CDR3 protein. The repertoire includes 65,000 to 90,000 distinct CDR3 sequences, roughly 80% of them detected once, and approximately 12% sits in the top ten. The sample consisted of lung tumor tissue. The source is a woman in her forties or fifties with non-small cell lung cancer.

To note about this clonotype: A read error is likely, as this CDR3 ends without the conserved phenylalanine or tryptophan. The DNA is omitted, as the CDR3 cannot be located on it reliably, and the CDR3 follows TCRdb's listing. This sequence joins TRBV20-1 and TRBJ1-2. The CDR3 is 12 amino acids long, termini counted. Per the germline V gene, CDR1 is DFQATT and CDR2 is SNEGSKA (reference sequence). CDR3: CCAKGVVYGYTC.

With regard to this clonotype: An end of the junction does not agree with germline; a read error may underlie this. The chain links TRBV6-5 to TRBJ2-6; D remains unclear. The CDR3 loop spans 13 amino acids. CDR1 and CDR2 (germline): MNHEY, SVGAGI. CDR3 DNA sequence: TGTGCCAGCAGTTGCTCTGAGGCCATCGTCCTGACTTTC. Translation: CASSCSEAIVLTF.

The V and J genes are TRBV6-1 and TRBJ1-5; 7 nucleotides line up with TRBD1. Germline CDR1 reads MNHNS; CDR2 reads SASEGT. The CDR3 sequence is 13 residues long. V lost 10 bases and J lost 4; bases outside the gene matches: 7. CDR3 protein: CATRSTGNQPQHF. The CDR3 DNA reads TGTGCCACCAGGTCGACAGGGAATCAGCCCCAGCATTTT.

This clonotype was observed a few times. This may come from a read error, since a much larger clone is one base off. J is TRBJ2-4 and V is TRBV7-9, with D possibly TRBD1 on 5 matching bases. In germline, CDR1 is SEHNR, CDR2 FQNEAQ (reference sequence). CDR3 length: 14 residues. The CDR3 loop is CAISLSQGKNIQYF. The CDR3 nucleotides are TGTGCCATCAGCTTAAGTCAGGGCAAAAACATTCAGTACTTC.

With respect to this clonotype: Germline and junction disagree at one end, which may indicate a read error. The chain recombines TRBV6-1 with TRBJ2-3; D ambiguous. Germline V CDR1 and CDR2: MNHNS, SASEGT. This CDR3 is built from 15 residues. For the CDR3, the DNA is TGTGCCATCAGTCTCTCTCAGACTAGCACAGATACGCAGTATTTT. Encoded protein: CAISLSQTSTDTQYF.

This clonotype was seen a few times. V usage is TRBV10-3 and J usage is TRBJ2-1, with 14 bases aligning to TRBD2. This CDR3 comprises 16 residues. Trimming at V came to 0 bases and at J to 9 bases, leaving 4 bases not matched to a gene. The germline gives CDR1 ENHRY, CDR2 SYGVKD. The CDR3 DNA reads TGTGCCATCAGTGAGTCCGGACTAGCGGGGGGAAGTGAGCAGTTCTTC. Its protein is CAISESGLAGGSEQFF.

This chain connects TRBV2 to TRBJ2-5; 9 nucleotides line up with TRBD2. Germline CDR1 is SNHLY and CDR2 is FYNNEI. Trimming removed 8 bases from V and 5 bases from J; junction bases left unmatched: 6. CDR3 size: 13 residues. CDR3: CASATSGRETQYF. In DNA form, the CDR3 reads TGTGCCAGCGCAACTAGCGGGCGGGAGACCCAGTACTTC.

A few counts support this clonotype. Its ends do not fully match the called genes, so a read error is possible. The chain links TRBV4-2 to TRBJ2-7; D perhaps matches TRBD1 (6 bases). The CDR3 spans 13 residues. Germline CDR1 LGHNA, CDR2 YNFKEQ. CDR3 DNA: TGTACCAGCGCGCCTGAACAGGGCTACGAGCAGTACTTC. Protein product: CTSAPEQGYEQYF.

Notes on this clonotype: The missing conserved phenylalanine or tryptophan at the end of this CDR3 makes a read error likely. V usage is TRBV2 and J usage is TRBJ2-7; no definite D call. This CDR3 has 11 residues. Between the trimmed V and J ends, which lost 4 bases and 4 bases, there was a span of 5 bases. Germline-derived CDR1 and CDR2 are SNHLY and FYNNEI. This CDR3 is CASSVGYEQYS. CDR3 DNA: TGTGCCAGCAGTGTCGGTTACGAGCAGTACTCA.

The sample holds many counts of this clonotype. The V gene is TRBV28, the J gene TRBJ2-7; D possibly uses TRBD1 or TRBD2 (5 bases each). In germline, CDR1 is MDHEN, CDR2 SYDVKM. CDR3 size: 14 residues. The V end was cut by 5 bases, the J end by 3 bases, with 14 bases between. The CDR3 here is CASSPTGRYYEQYF. Here the CDR3 DNA reads TGTGCCAGCAGTCCCACGGGACGTTACTACGAGCAGTACTTC.

This chain connects TRBV12-3 or TRBV12-4 to TRBJ2-3; no firm D call. Between the trimmed V and J ends, which lost 9 bases and 3 bases, there was a span of 22 bases. This CDR3 spans 16 amino acids. CDR3: CASNLDTNGSTDTQYF. CDR3 nucleotides: TGTGCCAGTAATTTAGATACTAACGGATCAACAGATACGCAGTATTTT.

For this clonotype: A read error may account for a junction end that differs from germline. The chain joins TRBV4-2 to TRBJ1-4; D call uncertain. The CDR3 runs to 15 residues. CDR1 and CDR2 from the germline V gene are LGHNA and YNFKEQ. CDR3 nucleotide sequence: TGTGTCAGCAGGCAAGATTGGGATCTTAATGAAAAACTGTTTTTT. Amino acids: CVSRQDWDLNEKLFF.

This clonotype was picked up one time. At one boundary the junction diverges from the germline segment, which might be a read error. The genes are TRBV14 and TRBJ1-1, with D maybe TRBD1 (6 bases). The CDR3 loop spans 15 amino acids. Germline CDR1 reads SGHDN; CDR2 reads FVKESK. The CDR3 region is CASYIQGSKNIEAVF. For the CDR3, the DNA is TGTGCCAGCTACATACAGGGTAGTAAGAACATTGAAGCTGTCTTT.

Note on this clonotype: The junction shows a germline mismatch at one end, possibly a read error. The chain carries TRBV20-1 and TRBJ1-1; no clear D gene. Germline-derived CDR1 and CDR2 are DFQATT and SNEGSKA (reference sequence). The CDR3 sequence is 13 residues long. CDR3 loop: CSAYTGTNTDAFF. In DNA, the CDR3 is TGCAGTGCTTACACGGGTACTAACACTGATGCTTTCTTT.

The sample holds a few counts of this clonotype. Mismatch with germline at one junction end may stem from a read error. The J gene is TRBJ2-1, the V gene TRBV6-2 or TRBV6-3; D possibly corresponds to TRBD1 (5 bases). CDR1 and CDR2 from the germline V gene are MNHEY and SVGEGT. The CDR3 spans 18 residues. This CDR3 is CASRSQINRQTIYNGQFF. CDR3 in DNA: TGTGCCAGCAGGTCCCAGATTAACCGACAGACAATATACAATGGGCAGTTCTTC.

For this clonotype: It is likely a read error, because the conserved phenylalanine at the end of the CDR3 is missing. This chain connects TRBV20-1 to TRBJ1-3, with D tentatively TRBD1 (6 bases). CDR3 length: 15 amino acids. Trimming took off 0 bases at V and 5 bases at J, with 14 bases between the two ends. Looked up from germline, CDR1 is DFQATT and CDR2 is SNEGSKA (reference sequence). In DNA, the CDR3 is TGCAGTGCTAGAGATCCCACGGGGGCCAGAAACACCATATATATT. Translating gives CSARDPTGARNTIYI.

Notes on this clonotype: The junction departs from germline at one end; a sequencing error may be responsible. The chain combines TRBV5-4 with TRBJ1-1; D call uncertain. This CDR3 region has 17 residues. Germline V gene data show CDR1 as SGHNT and CDR2 as YYREEE (reference sequence). CDR3 DNA: TGTGCCAGCAGCCCGTCTCCGACATGCGGGATGAACACCGAAGCTTTCTTT. As protein: CASSPSPTCGMNTEAFF.

The chain recombines TRBV28 with TRBJ1-2; D call uncertain. CDR3 length equals 13 residues. Looked up from germline, CDR1 is MDHEN and CDR2 is SYDVKM. V shed 10 bases and J shed 2 bases, with 14 bases lying between them. The CDR3 reads CANLIGVNYGYTF. Written as DNA, the CDR3 is TGTGCCAACTTGATCGGGGTGAACTATGGCTACACCTTC.

This chain connects TRBV20-1 to TRBJ2-7; a possible D gene is TRBD2 (6 bases). CDR3 length: 14 amino acids. Germline V gene lookup returns CDR1 DFQATT and CDR2 SNEGSKA (reference sequence). Trimming cost V 6 bases and J 13 bases, with 28 bases left between them. CDR3 nucleotide sequence: TGCAGTGCCAGCAAGGAGGGAGTGGGATACGATCATTACTTC. Its protein is CSASKEGVGYDHYF.

As to this clonotype: Compared with germline, one end of the junction differs, possibly owing to a read error. This chain links TRBV12-3 or TRBV12-4 with TRBJ2-2; TRBD1 aligns across 7 bases. This CDR3 contains 14 residues. The CDR3 loop reads CASSPRGHTGEMFF. The CDR3 coding sequence is TGTGCCAGCAGCCCTAGGGGGCACACCGGGGAGATGTTTTTT.

The chain links TRBV11-2 to TRBJ2-5; no definite D call. This CDR3 contains 13 residues. V was cut by 9 bases and J by 11 bases, with 22 bases left in between. Germline-derived CDR1 and CDR2 are SGHAT and FQNNGV. This CDR3 reads CARRPTAAEAQYF. CDR3 DNA: TGTGCCAGGCGCCCGACTGCGGCAGAGGCTCAGTACTTC.